These 18 T cell receptor beta chains originate from one sample sequenced in a study of T-cell reconstitution after alpha-beta-depleted transplantation in children. The TCRbeta library was prepared with unique molecular identifiers. In TCRdb, the PCR reads were re-called with MiXCR into one record per CDR3 protein. The sample carries around 400,000 distinct CDR3 sequences, 20% recorded once. The sequencing used PBMCs from the stem cell graft donor, collected from the stem cell graft. The receptor source for this set is a human donor who donated a stem cell graft to a child with acute myeloid leukemia.

This chain joins TRBV7-6 and TRBJ2-5; TRBD1 matches at 9 bases. The V and J ends lost 6 bases and 5 bases, in that order; junction bases with no gene match: 7. The germline gives CDR1 SGHVS, CDR2 FNYEAQ. The CDR3 covers 14 residues. CDR3 amino acids: CASSLLGQGETQYF. CDR3 DNA sequence: TGTGCCAGCAGTCTTCTTGGACAGGGGGAGACCCAGTACTTC.

This clonotype came up a few times. The V gene is TRBV12-3 or TRBV12-4, the J gene TRBJ1-2; D remains unclear. The CDR3 length is 13 residues. V was trimmed by 5 bases and J by 0 bases, leaving 7 bases between them. The CDR3 protein is CASSRGANYGYTF. CDR3 coding DNA: TGTGCCAGCAGTCGTGGGGCTAACTATGGCTACACCTTC.

The chain couples TRBV4-1 to TRBJ2-5, with 7 bases aligning to TRBD1. V shed 4 bases, J shed 5 bases, and the junction held 13 bases outside the gene matches. There are 16 residues in the CDR3. Germline V gives CDR1 MGHRA, CDR2 YSYEKL. CDR3: CASSPSGQPGGETQYF. CDR3 DNA sequence: TGCGCCAGCAGCCCCTCGGGACAGCCCGGAGGCGAGACCCAGTACTTC.

This chain joins TRBV7-2 and TRBJ2-7; D unclear. V dropped 2 bases and J dropped 5 bases, with 10 bases sitting between them. Germline V gives CDR1 SGHTA, CDR2 FQGNSA. The CDR3 is 13 amino acids. CDR3 residues: CASSLRSPHEQYF. For the CDR3, the DNA is TGTGCCAGCAGCTTAAGGTCCCCCCACGAGCAGTACTTC.

This clonotype was detected ten times or more. CDR3 sequence (DNA): TGTGCCAGCAGAACCTCCGGGACAGGGATTTCCAATGAGCAGTTCTTC. Translated: CASRTSGTGISNEQFF. The chain combines TRBV6-2 or TRBV6-3 with TRBJ2-1, with TRBD1 identical over 9 bases. This CDR3 has 16 residues. V shed 6 bases and J 6 bases; nucleotides not matched to a gene: 12. The germline V gene encodes CDR1 MNHEY and CDR2 SVGEGT.

This clonotype was recorded at least ten times. The chain combines TRBV20-1 with TRBJ1-1; 7 bases are shared with TRBD1. The CDR3 has 15 amino acids. Germline CDR1 reads DFQATT; CDR2 reads SNEGSKA (reference sequence). V lost 1 base to trimming and J lost 5 bases; unmatched junction nucleotides: 10. In DNA, the CDR3 is TGCAGTGCTAGAGTCGAGGGCAGGGGGTTTACTGAAGCTTTCTTT. This codes for CSARVEGRGFTEAFF.

This clonotype was seen a few times. The rearrangement links TRBV28 to TRBJ2-5, with 10 bases lining up with TRBD2. The germline V gene encodes CDR1 MDHEN and CDR2 SYDVKM. This CDR3 is 15 amino acids long. V lost 7 bases, J lost 4 bases, and 9 bases stayed unmatched. The CDR3 bases are TGTGCCAGCATTTCCGGGACTAGCGATAGAGAGACCCAGTACTTC. Residues: CASISGTSDRETQYF.

This clonotype was detected ten times or more. The chain joins TRBV15 to TRBJ2-1; 9 bases map to TRBD2. Germline V gene data show CDR1 as LNHNV and CDR2 as YYDKDF (reference sequence). This CDR3 has 17 residues. Unmatched junction bases numbered 4, after V lost 1 base and J lost 0 bases. The CDR3 loop is CATSRGLAGFSYNEQFF. Here the CDR3 DNA reads TGTGCCACCAGCAGAGGCCTAGCGGGATTCTCCTACAATGAGCAGTTCTTC.

This chain links TRBV7-9 with TRBJ2-1, with TRBD2 as a possible D gene (6 bases). The CDR3 has 15 amino acids. Trimming stripped 1 base from V and 8 bases from J, with 15 bases between. Germline V gene lookup returns CDR1 SEHNR and CDR2 FQNEAQ (reference sequence). In nucleotides, the CDR3 is TGTGCCAGCAGCTTAGGGGCCGGGAGTATCGATGAGCAGTTCTTC. Amino acid sequence: CASSLGAGSIDEQFF.

V and J are TRBV20-1 and TRBJ2-4; 8 bases line up with TRBD1. This CDR3 comprises 14 residues. V lost 1 base, J lost 8 bases, and 7 bases stayed unmatched. CDR1 is DFQATT, CDR2 SNEGSKA, per germline (reference sequence). This CDR3 reads CSARVGQGAYIQYF. CDR3 bases: TGCAGTGCTAGAGTCGGGCAGGGGGCATACATTCAGTACTTC.

The chain employs TRBV28 and TRBJ1-2, with 8 bases fitting TRBD1. The length of the CDR3 is 12 residues. V lost 7 bases to trimming and J lost 7 bases; unmatched junction nucleotides: 5. Germline V gene lookup returns CDR1 MDHEN and CDR2 SYDVKM. CDR3 region: CASTSTGVGYTF. CDR3 coding DNA: TGTGCCAGCACCTCGACAGGGGTTGGCTACACCTTC.

V usage is TRBV5-1 and J usage is TRBJ2-7, with D unresolved. Trimming shortened V by 0 bases and J by 2 bases, and 9 bases separated the two germline ends. Looked up from germline, CDR1 is SGHRS and CDR2 is YFSETQ. The CDR3 spans 14 residues. The CDR3 region has the DNA TGCGCCAGCAGCTTGGATGAGGTAGCCTACGAGCAGTACTTC. Translated, it gives CASSLDEVAYEQYF.

The sample holds a few counts of this clonotype. The V gene is TRBV20-1, the J gene TRBJ2-3, with 13 bases aligning to TRBD2. The CDR3 length is 17 residues. The V gene end was trimmed by 6 bases and the J gene end by 1 base; junction bases not matched to a gene: 10. Germline V gene lookup returns CDR1 DFQATT and CDR2 SNEGSKA (reference sequence). The CDR3 loop reads CSAEAGTSGTGTDTQYF. DNA for the CDR3: TGCAGTGCGGAGGCGGGGACTAGCGGGACCGGCACAGATACGCAGTATTTT.

This clonotype was seen only a few times. This sequence joins TRBV11-2 and TRBJ2-1, with 10 bases lining up with TRBD2. The CDR3 is 16 amino acids. Looked up from germline, CDR1 is SGHAT and CDR2 is FQNNGV. Unmatched junction bases numbered 11, after V lost 5 bases and J lost 7 bases. CDR3 sequence (DNA): TGTGCCAGCAGCGAACTCCTAGCGGGAGCTTCAAATGAGCAGTTCTTC. Translation: CASSELLAGASNEQFF.

CDR3 region: CASSQDHGGGTEAFF. The CDR3 DNA reads as TGCGCCAGCAGCCAAGATCACGGGGGAGGCACTGAAGCTTTCTTT. This chain connects TRBV4-1 to TRBJ1-1; tentatively, D is TRBD1 (5 bases). Trimming removed 0 bases at V and 4 bases at J, with 12 bases between. Germline CDR1 and CDR2: MGHRA and YSYEKL. The CDR3 contains 15 residues.

This clonotype was counted only a few times. The genes are TRBV2 and TRBJ2-7; 12 bases are a match to TRBD2. CDR3 length: 17 amino acids. The germline gives CDR1 SNHLY, CDR2 FYNNEI. V shed 5 bases and J 1 base; nucleotides not matched to a gene: 9. CDR3 coding DNA: TGTGCCAGCAGTCTTAGACTAGCGGGGGCGACTTCCTACGAGCAGTACTTC. Translating it yields CASSLRLAGATSYEQYF.

The V and J genes are TRBV2 and TRBJ2-5, with unresolved D. Looked up from germline, CDR1 is SNHLY and CDR2 is FYNNEI. Trimming pared 2 bases from V and 3 bases from J, leaving 4 bases between. The CDR3 spans 12 residues. The CDR3 sequence is CASSEREETQYF. In DNA form, the CDR3 reads TGTGCCAGCAGTGAACGGGAAGAGACCCAGTACTTC.

The chain recombines TRBV4-1 with TRBJ2-5; D may be TRBD2 (5 bases). With 1 base removed from V and 4 bases from J, the gap between germline ends came to 10 bases. The CDR3 consists of 14 residues. Germline CDR1 reads MGHRA; CDR2 reads YSYEKL. This CDR3 is CASSQVPRVETQYF. The DNA for the CDR3 is TGCGCCAGCAGCCAAGTTCCGCGGGTAGAGACCCAGTACTTC.